What follows are 2 T cell receptor beta chains derived from one specimen sequenced in a study of blood T cell repertoires in COVID-19. The assay was immunoSEQ multiplex PCR, and TCRdb's table has in-frame clones only and misses some. Of over 95,000 clones listed, around nine tenths were seen once; the top ten hold less than 8.5%. Specimen: peripheral blood. The receptors were gathered from a woman aged 65 to 85 who had recovered from COVID-19.

This clone was counted only a few times. CDR3 in DNA: TGTGCCAGCGCCCCGGGGGGCCGGGACACTGAAGCTTTCTTT. Residues: CASAPGGRDTEAFF. The genes are TRBV9 and TRBJ1-1, with D perhaps TRBD1 (6 bases). Trimming cost V 7 bases and J 3 bases, with 16 bases left between them. CDR3 length: 14 amino acids. Looked up from germline, CDR1 is SGDLS and CDR2 is YYNGEE.

CDR3 nucleotide sequence: TGTGCCAGCAGCTCGTTGGGGGGGCCCTACAATGAGCAGTTCTTC. Protein sequence: CASSSLGGPYNEQFF. The chain has TRBV7-9 and TRBJ2-1; the D gene is possibly TRBD2 (7 bases). Looked up from germline, CDR1 is SEHNR and CDR2 is FQNEAQ (reference sequence). V lost 4 bases and J lost 2, with 12 bases in between. CDR3 size: 15 residues. Drawing the rest from reference TRBV7-9 and TRBJ2-1, the complete variable domain is DTGVSQNPRHKITKRGQNVTFRCDPISEHNRLYWYRQTLGQGPEFLTYFQNEAQLEKSRLLSDRFSAERPKGSFSTLEIQRTEQGDSAMYLCASSSLGGPYNEQFFGPGTRLTVL.